The 21 T cell receptor beta chains listed next were all sequenced from one sample in a study of cytomegalovirus exposure and HLA in healthy donors. It was with 60 Vbeta and 13 Jbeta primers that the PCR ran. Assay used: immunoSEQ multiplex PCR; TCRdb lists only in-frame clones, some missing. This sample's table has 150,000 to 200,000 clones. Source material: PBMCs. These receptor sequences come from a young woman in good health and CMV-seropositive.

CDR3: CASSDGRRDYYEQYF. The CDR3 region has the DNA TGTGCCAGCAGTGATGGGCGGAGAGACTACTACGAGCAGTACTTC. The chain is built from TRBV2 and TRBJ2-7, with D perhaps TRBD2 (5 bases). Trimming shortened V by 3 bases and J by 3 bases, and 15 bases separated the two germline ends. Per germline, CDR1 SNHLY and CDR2 FYNNEI. The CDR3 contains 15 residues. Looking up the rest from reference TRBV2 and TRBJ2-7 gives the full variable domain: EPEVTQTPSHQVTQMGQEVILRCVPISNHLYFYWYRQILGQKVEFLVSFYNNEISEKSEIFDDQFSVERPDGSNFTLKIRSTKLEDSAMYFCASSDGRRDYYEQYFGPGTRLTVT.

The chain links TRBV5-1 to TRBJ2-3; tentative D call: TRBD1 (6 bases). This CDR3 is built from 14 residues. Looked up from germline, CDR1 is SGHRS and CDR2 is YFSETQ. Trimming pared 5 bases from V and 3 bases from J, leaving 13 bases between. The CDR3 is CASSRDRTTDTQYF. The DNA for the CDR3 is TGCGCCAGCAGTCGAGACAGGACGACAGATACGCAGTATTTT.

V and J are TRBV6-5 and TRBJ2-3; 11 bases map to TRBD2. Per the germline V gene, CDR1 is MNHEY and CDR2 is SVGAGI. This CDR3 is built from 15 residues. Germline trimming cut 0 bases from V and 12 bases from J; bases unmatched to any gene: 8. This CDR3 is CASSYSSLAGGPQYF. The CDR3 DNA is TGTGCCAGCAGTTACTCGAGCCTAGCGGGGGGCCCACAGTATTTT.

This chain links TRBV5-1 with TRBJ2-1, with 7 bases aligning to TRBD1. The V segment lost 2 bases and the J segment 7 bases; nucleotides outside the gene matches: 9. CDR1 and CDR2 (germline): SGHRS, YFSETQ. The CDR3 extends over 15 amino acids. The CDR3 region has the DNA TGCGCCAGCAGCTTCGATTGGACAGGTTTAAATGAGCAGTTCTTC. Its translation is CASSFDWTGLNEQFF. The full variable domain, completed using reference TRBV5-1 and TRBJ2-1, is KAGVTQTPRYLIKTRGQQVTLSCSPISGHRSVSWYQQTPGQGLQFLFEYFSETQRNKGNFPGRFSGRQFSNSRSEMNVSTLELGDSALYLCASSFDWTGLNEQFFGPGTRLTVL.

The chain links TRBV29-1 to TRBJ1-2, with D uncertain. Per the germline V gene, CDR1 is SQVTM and CDR2 is ANQGSEA. Trimming cost V 7 bases and J 6 bases, with 18 bases left between them. The CDR3 is 13 residues long. CDR3 sequence (DNA): TGCAGCGCCCCGCTGGGGAGGGTCGATGGCTACACCTTC. This encodes CSAPLGRVDGYTF.

The rearrangement links TRBV5-1 to TRBJ1-4; 9 bases agree with TRBD1. The length of the CDR3 is 14 residues. Germline V gives CDR1 SGHRS, CDR2 YFSETQ. V shed 4 bases, J shed 8 bases, and the junction held 6 bases outside the gene matches. The CDR3 is CASSPGTGWEKLFF. CDR3 bases: TGCGCCAGCAGCCCCGGGACAGGGTGGGAAAAACTGTTTTTT.

The V gene is TRBV7-9, the J gene TRBJ2-3, with TRBD2 matching over 9 bases. The CDR3 runs to 16 residues. V trimming: 2 bases; J trimming: 1 base; junction bases outside the gene matches: 4. Germline CDR1 and CDR2: SEHNR and FQNEAQ (reference sequence). The CDR3 nucleotides read TGTGCCAGCAGCTTAACTAGCGGGCATGGCACAGATACGCAGTATTTT. This encodes CASSLTSGHGTDTQYF. Combining the CDR3 with reference TRBV7-9 and TRBJ2-3 gives the whole variable domain DTGVSQNPRHKITKRGQNVTFRCDPISEHNRLYWYRQTLGQGPEFLTYFQNEAQLEKSRLLSDRFSAERPKGSFSTLEIQRTEQGDSAMYLCASSLTSGHGTDTQYFGPGTRLTVL.

V gene TRBV2 combines with J gene TRBJ2-1; TRBD2 matches 11 bases. Germline CDR1 is SNHLY and CDR2 is FYNNEI. The V gene end was trimmed by 5 bases and the J gene end by 2 bases; junction bases not matched to a gene: 8. There are 17 residues in the CDR3. The DNA for the CDR3 is TGTGCCAGCAGTAAAACGACTAGCGGGATAACCTACAATGAGCAGTTCTTC. Its translation: CASSKTTSGITYNEQFF.

V and J are TRBV2 and TRBJ1-1; D perhaps matches TRBD1 (6 bases). V shed 8 bases and J shed 4 bases, with 11 bases lying between them. The CDR3 is 12 amino acids. Looked up from germline, CDR1 is SNHLY and CDR2 is FYNNEI. The chain's CDR3 is CASVQGSTEAFF. CDR3 nucleotide sequence: TGTGCCAGCGTACAGGGTTCCACTGAAGCTTTCTTT. Full variable domain (outside the CDR3, taken from reference TRBV2 and TRBJ1-1): EPEVTQTPSHQVTQMGQEVILRCVPISNHLYFYWYRQILGQKVEFLVSFYNNEISEKSEIFDDQFSVERPDGSNFTLKIRSTKLEDSAMYFCASVQGSTEAFFGQGTRLTVV.

This rearrangement joins TRBV18 to TRBJ2-7; D not certain. This CDR3 contains 14 residues. CDR1 KGHSH and CDR2 LQKENI come from the germline V gene. Trimming removed 0 bases at V and 0 bases at J, with 6 bases between. CDR3 sequence reads: CASSPPGYSYEQYF. The CDR3 DNA reads as TGTGCCAGCTCACCACCCGGGTACTCCTACGAGCAGTACTTC.

The chain joins TRBV11-2 to TRBJ2-7, with D possibly matching TRBD1 (5 bases). The germline CDR1 and CDR2 sequences are SGHAT and FQNNGV. The CDR3 runs to 18 residues. Trimming removed 0 bases from V and 4 bases from J, with 22 bases in between. CDR3 nucleotide sequence: TGTGCCAGCAGCTTAGATCGGCCCTCGCCAGGGCTGGGGTACGAGCAGTACTTC. Translated: CASSLDRPSPGLGYEQYF.

The chain carries TRBV7-2 and TRBJ2-7; 12 nucleotides agree with TRBD2. Germline CDR1 and CDR2: SGHTA and FQGNSA. The CDR3 loop spans 16 amino acids. The junction had 6 bases not matched to a gene; V was cut back by 4 bases and J by 2 bases. CDR3 DNA sequence: TGTGCCAGCAGCTCCAGACTAGCGGGAGTTGCCTACGAGCAGTACTTC. Translated: CASSSRLAGVAYEQYF.

The chain links TRBV11-1 to TRBJ2-3; 8 bases align to TRBD2. Germline CDR1 and CDR2: SGHAT and FQDESV (reference sequence). Losses at the gene ends were 4 bases for V and 4 bases for J; bases not matched to a gene: 4. This CDR3 is built from 14 residues. The CDR3 DNA reads TGTGCCAGCAGCTCTAGCGGGTACCCAGATACGCAGTATTTT. This codes for CASSSSGYPDTQYF.

The chain joins TRBV2 to TRBJ1-2; 8 bases are a match to TRBD1. The CDR3 sequence is 14 residues long. CDR1 SNHLY and CDR2 FYNNEI come from the germline V gene. The junction had 9 bases not matched to a gene; V was cut back by 4 bases and J by 8 bases. CDR3: CASSGSRGLQGYTF. CDR3 bases: TGTGCCAGCAGTGGGAGCAGGGGGCTACAGGGCTACACCTTC.

The chain joins TRBV2 to TRBJ2-1; TRBD1 aligns across 12 bases. Germline CDR1 is SNHLY and CDR2 is FYNNEI. This CDR3 comprises 16 residues. After removal of 5 bases from V and 7 bases from J, the junction contained 9 bases not matched to a gene. CDR3 in amino acids: CASSQPGQGARNEQFF. In nucleotides, the CDR3 is TGTGCCAGCAGTCAACCGGGACAGGGGGCGCGGAATGAGCAGTTCTTC. The variable domain in full, completed from reference TRBV2 and TRBJ2-1, reads EPEVTQTPSHQVTQMGQEVILRCVPISNHLYFYWYRQILGQKVEFLVSFYNNEISEKSEIFDDQFSVERPDGSNFTLKIRSTKLEDSAMYFCASSQPGQGARNEQFFGPGTRLTVL.

This chain connects TRBV6-5 to TRBJ1-2; TRBD1 might be the D (6 bases). This CDR3 has 14 amino acids. Trimming took off 10 bases at V and 0 bases at J, with 15 bases between the two ends. The germline V gene has CDR1 MNHEY and CDR2 SVGAGI. The CDR3 DNA reads TGTGCCACTACAGGGCGTGCTACTAACTATGGCTACACCTTC. Its protein product is CATTGRATNYGYTF.

The V gene is TRBV18, the J gene TRBJ2-1, with D possibly matching TRBD1 (5 bases). The CDR3 sequence is 13 residues long. Germline loops: CDR1 KGHSH, CDR2 LQKENI. V was trimmed by 6 bases and J by 9 bases, leaving 15 bases between them. The CDR3 DNA sequence: TGTGCCAGCTCGAAGGACATATTATCTGAGCAGTTCTTC. This codes for CASSKDILSEQFF.

CDR3 loop: CASSLWQVLSSGANVLTF. In nucleotides, the CDR3 is TGTGCCAGCAGCTTATGGCAGGTTCTTAGCTCTGGGGCCAACGTCCTGACTTTC. This sequence joins TRBV7-9 and TRBJ2-6; D not resolved. The CDR3 has 18 residues. CDR1 and CDR2 from the germline V gene are SEHNR and FQNEAQ (reference sequence). The V end lost 2 bases, the J end lost 0 bases, and 14 bases lay between the germline ends. Using reference TRBV7-9 and TRBJ2-6 for the parts outside the CDR3, the full variable domain is DTGVSQNPRHKITKRGQNVTFRCDPISEHNRLYWYRQTLGQGPEFLTYFQNEAQLEKSRLLSDRFSAERPKGSFSTLEIQRTEQGDSAMYLCASSLWQVLSSGANVLTFGAGSRLTVL.

The chain combines TRBV12-1 with TRBJ2-7; the table names TRBD2, a call not compared with the DNA. TRBV12-1 corresponds to a pseudogene. The CDR3 totals 20 residues. CDR3: CASSFVLADERVGRSSEQYF. The DNA for the CDR3 is TGTGCCAGCAGCTTTGTGTTAGCGGATGAAAGGGTGGGTAGGTCGTCCGAGCAGTACTTC.

The CDR3 sequence is CSANRETQYF. CDR3 coding DNA: TGCAGTGCTAATCGAGAGACGCAGTATTTT. The chain combines TRBV20-1 with TRBJ2-3; D remains unclear. The CDR3 sequence is 10 residues long. Per germline, CDR1 DFQATT and CDR2 SNEGSKA (reference sequence). Trimming shortened V by 4 bases and J by 9 bases, and 8 bases separated the two germline ends.

The J gene is TRBJ1-5, the V gene TRBV2; D may be TRBD1 (5 bases). The V end lost 7 bases, the J end lost 9 bases, and 19 bases lay between the germline ends. The CDR3 sequence is 14 residues long. Germline CDR1 reads SNHLY; CDR2 reads FYNNEI. The DNA of the CDR3 is TGTGCCAGCAAGATTGACAGCCCCCCGGGGCCCCAGCATTTT. Protein: CASKIDSPPGPQHF.